The clone carrying this T cell receptor beta chain was detected only a few times. Its antigen is not known. This sample is drawn from a study of healthy donors' naive CD4 and CD8 T cells. Study-wide points: Homeostatic proliferation of naive T cells was not examined as a bias source.

V lost 3 bases and J lost 4, with 9 bases in between. The CDR3 length is 13 residues. TCR libraries were built from about 500 ng of total RNA by linear amplification. TCRdb re-derived calls from the reads in MiXCR, one entry per CDR3 protein. The repertoire holds roughly 200,000 distinct CDR3 sequences, with 65% to 80% as singletons. The sample consisted of naive CD4+ and CD8+ T cells sorted from blood, pooled from several donors. The sequence came from a pool of human donors in good health; the sample pools cells from several healthy donors. The chain couples TRBV12-3 or TRBV12-4 to TRBJ2-5; D might be TRBD2 (5 bases). The CDR3 spells CASSFGKVETQYF. CDR3 coding DNA: TGTGCCAGCAGTTTCGGGAAGGTAGAGACCCAGTACTTC.